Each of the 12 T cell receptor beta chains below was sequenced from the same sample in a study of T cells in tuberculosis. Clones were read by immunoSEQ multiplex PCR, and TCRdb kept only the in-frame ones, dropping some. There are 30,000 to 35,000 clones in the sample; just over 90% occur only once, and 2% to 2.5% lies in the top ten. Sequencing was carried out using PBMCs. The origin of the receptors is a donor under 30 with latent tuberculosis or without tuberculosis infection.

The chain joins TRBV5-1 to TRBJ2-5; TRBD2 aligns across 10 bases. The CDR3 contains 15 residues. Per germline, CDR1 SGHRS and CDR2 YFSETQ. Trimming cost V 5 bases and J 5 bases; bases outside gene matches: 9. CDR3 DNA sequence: TGCGCCAGCAGTGCCTTAGCGGGGGGAACCGAGACCCAGTACTTC. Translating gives CASSALAGGTETQYF.

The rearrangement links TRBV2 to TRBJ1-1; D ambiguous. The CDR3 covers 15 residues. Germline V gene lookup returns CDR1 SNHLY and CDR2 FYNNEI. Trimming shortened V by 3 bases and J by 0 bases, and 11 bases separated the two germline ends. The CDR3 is CASSEDGEMNTEAFF. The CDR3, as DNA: TGTGCCAGCAGTGAGGATGGGGAGATGAACACTGAAGCTTTCTTT.

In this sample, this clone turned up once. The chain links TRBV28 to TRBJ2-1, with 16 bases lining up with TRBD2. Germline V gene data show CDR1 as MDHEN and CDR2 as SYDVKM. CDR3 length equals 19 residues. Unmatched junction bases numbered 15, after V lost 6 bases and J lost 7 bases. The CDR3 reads CASSPRPGLAGGPGNEQFF. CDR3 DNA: TGTGCCAGCAGCCCTAGACCGGGACTAGCGGGAGGGCCGGGGAATGAGCAGTTCTTC.

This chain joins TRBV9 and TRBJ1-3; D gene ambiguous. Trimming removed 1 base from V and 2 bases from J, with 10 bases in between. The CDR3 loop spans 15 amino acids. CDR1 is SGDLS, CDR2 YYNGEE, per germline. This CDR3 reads CASSVLAAAGNTIYF. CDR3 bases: TGTGCCAGCAGCGTACTGGCGGCGGCTGGAAACACCATATATTTT. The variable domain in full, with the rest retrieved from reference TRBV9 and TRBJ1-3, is DSGVTQTPKHLITATGQRVTLRCSPRSGDLSVYWYQQSLDQGLQFLIQYYNGEERAKGNILERFSAQQFPDLHSELNLSSLELGDSALYFCASSVLAAAGNTIYFGEGSWLTVV.

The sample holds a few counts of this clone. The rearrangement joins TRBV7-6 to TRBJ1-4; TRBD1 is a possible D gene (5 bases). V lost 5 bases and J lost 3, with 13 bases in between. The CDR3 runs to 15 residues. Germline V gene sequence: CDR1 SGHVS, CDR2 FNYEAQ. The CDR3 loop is CASSASGTPNEKLFF. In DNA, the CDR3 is TGTGCCAGCAGCGCATCCGGGACTCCTAATGAAAAACTGTTTTTT.

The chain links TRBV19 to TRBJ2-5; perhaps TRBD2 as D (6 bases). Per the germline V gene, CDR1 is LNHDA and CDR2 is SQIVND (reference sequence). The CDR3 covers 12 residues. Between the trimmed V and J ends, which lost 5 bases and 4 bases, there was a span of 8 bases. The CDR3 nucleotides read TGTGCCAGTAGTGTGGGGGGAGAGACCCAGTACTTC. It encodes CASSVGGETQYF.

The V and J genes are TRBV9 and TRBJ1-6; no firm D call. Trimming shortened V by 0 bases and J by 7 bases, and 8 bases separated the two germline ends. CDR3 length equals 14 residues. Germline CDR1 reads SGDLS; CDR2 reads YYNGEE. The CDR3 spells CASSVEVRNSPLHF. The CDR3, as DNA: TGTGCCAGCAGCGTAGAAGTCCGGAATTCACCCCTCCACTTT. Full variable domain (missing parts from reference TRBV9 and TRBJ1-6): DSGVTQTPKHLITATGQRVTLRCSPRSGDLSVYWYQQSLDQGLQFLIQYYNGEERAKGNILERFSAQQFPDLHSELNLSSLELGDSALYFCASSVEVRNSPLHFGNGTRLTVT.

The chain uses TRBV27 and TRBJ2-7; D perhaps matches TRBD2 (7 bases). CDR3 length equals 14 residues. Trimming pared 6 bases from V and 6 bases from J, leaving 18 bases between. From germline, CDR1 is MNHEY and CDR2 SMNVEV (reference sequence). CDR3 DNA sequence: TGTGCCAGCAGGGGGGAGGGGGTTCCTCTCGAGCAGTACTTC. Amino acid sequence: CASRGEGVPLEQYF.

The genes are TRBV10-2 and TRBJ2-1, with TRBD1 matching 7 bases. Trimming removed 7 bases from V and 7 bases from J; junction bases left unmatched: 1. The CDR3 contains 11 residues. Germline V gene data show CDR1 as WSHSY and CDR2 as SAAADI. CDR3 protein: CASTTGNEQFF. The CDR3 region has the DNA TGCGCCAGCACGACAGGGAATGAGCAGTTCTTC.

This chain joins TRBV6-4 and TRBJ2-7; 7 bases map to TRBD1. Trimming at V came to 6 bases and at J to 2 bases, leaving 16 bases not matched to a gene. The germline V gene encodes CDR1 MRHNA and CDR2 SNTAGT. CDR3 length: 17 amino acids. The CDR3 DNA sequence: TGTGCCAGCAGAAGACTGACAGGGCCGGCCCCCACCTACGAGCAGTACTTC. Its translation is CASRRLTGPAPTYEQYF.

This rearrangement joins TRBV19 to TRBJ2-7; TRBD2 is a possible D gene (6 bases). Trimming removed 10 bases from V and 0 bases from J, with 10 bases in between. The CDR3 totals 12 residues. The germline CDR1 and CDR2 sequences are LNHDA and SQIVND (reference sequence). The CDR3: CATTTSSYEQYF. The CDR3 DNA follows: TGTGCCACCACGACTAGCTCCTACGAGCAGTACTTC.

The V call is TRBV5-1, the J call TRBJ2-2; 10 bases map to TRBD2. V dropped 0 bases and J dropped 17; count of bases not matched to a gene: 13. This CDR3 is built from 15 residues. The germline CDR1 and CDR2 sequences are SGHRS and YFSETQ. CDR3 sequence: CASSLATSGADGLFF. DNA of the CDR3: TGCGCCAGCAGCTTGGCCACTAGCGGGGCCGACGGGCTTTTTTTT.